These 5 T cell receptor beta chains came from one sample sequenced in a study of OX40 agonist ivuxolimab in advanced cancers. The repertoire was sequenced with immunoSEQ multiplex PCR; TCRdb's copy has only in-frame clones and lacks some. Of tens of thousands of clones listed, roughly 94% were seen once; the top ten hold around 2.5%. This sample comprised CD4+ or CD8+ T cells sorted from blood, obtained in a trial of the OX40 agonist ivuxolimab. These receptors all come from an adult with an advanced solid tumor such as melanoma, head and neck, liver or kidney cancer.

The gene calls are TRBV6-1 and TRBJ1-2, with unresolved D. The CDR3 sequence is 16 residues long. Trimming left V 3 bases short and J 4 bases short, with 18 bases between. Looked up from germline, CDR1 is MNHNS and CDR2 is SASEGT. CDR3 nucleotide sequence: TGTGCCAGCAGTGAGGATTTGGGCCCTAGTACCTATGGCTACACCTTC. Its translation: CASSEDLGPSTYGYTF.

This chain uses TRBV7-2 with TRBJ2-3; tentative D call: TRBD2 (5 bases). CDR3 length equals 15 residues. V was clipped by 0 bases and J by 4 bases, with 11 bases between them. Germline lookup yields CDR1 SGHTA and CDR2 FQGNSA. CDR3 protein: CASSLAGMGPDTQYF. The DNA of the CDR3 is TGTGCCAGCAGCTTAGCCGGGATGGGCCCAGATACGCAGTATTTT.

CDR3 amino acids: CASSLLGGSTYEQYF. The CDR3, as DNA: TGCGCCAGCAGCTTGTTGGGGGGCAGTACCTACGAGCAGTACTTC. The chain employs TRBV5-1 and TRBJ2-7, with D possibly called TRBD1 or TRBD2 (6 bases each). The ends were cut back, 1 base at V and 2 bases at J, with 13 bases in the middle. This CDR3 has 15 amino acids. Germline V lookup: CDR1 SGHRS, CDR2 YFSETQ. Full variable domain (remainder filled in from reference TRBV5-1 and TRBJ2-7): KAGVTQTPRYLIKTRGQQVTLSCSPISGHRSVSWYQQTPGQGLQFLFEYFSETQRNKGNFPGRFSGRQFSNSRSEMNVSTLELGDSALYLCASSLLGGSTYEQYFGPGTRLTVT.

This rearrangement joins TRBV10-1 to TRBJ1-2; D is unclear. CDR1 and CDR2 (germline): WNHNN, SYGVQD (reference sequence). The V and J ends lost 4 bases and 1 base respectively, with 7 bases between them. The CDR3 runs 13 residues. DNA for the CDR3: TGCGCCAGCAGTGGAACAGATAACTATGGCTACACCTTC. Protein sequence: CASSGTDNYGYTF.

The chain recombines TRBV25-1 with TRBJ2-5; D gene unclear. The germline CDR1 and CDR2 sequences are MGHDK and SYGVNS. This CDR3 has 11 amino acids. V was trimmed by 3 bases and J by 10 bases, leaving 9 bases between them. The CDR3 spells CASSDIGGQYF. For the CDR3, the DNA is TGTGCCAGCAGTGATATAGGTGGCCAGTACTTC.